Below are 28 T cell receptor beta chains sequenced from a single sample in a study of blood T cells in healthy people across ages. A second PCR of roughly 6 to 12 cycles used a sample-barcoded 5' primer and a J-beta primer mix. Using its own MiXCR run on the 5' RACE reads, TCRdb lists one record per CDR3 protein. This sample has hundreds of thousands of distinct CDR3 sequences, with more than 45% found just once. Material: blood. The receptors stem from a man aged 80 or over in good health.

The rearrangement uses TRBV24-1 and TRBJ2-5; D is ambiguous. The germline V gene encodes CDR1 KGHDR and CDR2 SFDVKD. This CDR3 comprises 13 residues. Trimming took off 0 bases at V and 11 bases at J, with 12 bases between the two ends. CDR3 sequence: CATSDLQTDEQYF. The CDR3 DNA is TGTGCCACCAGTGATTTGCAGACGGATGAGCAGTACTTC.

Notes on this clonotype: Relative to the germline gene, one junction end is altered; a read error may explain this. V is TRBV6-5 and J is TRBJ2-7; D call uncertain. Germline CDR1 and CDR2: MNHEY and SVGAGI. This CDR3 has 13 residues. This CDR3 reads CASSDSIGSEQYF. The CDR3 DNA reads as TGTGCCAGCAGTGACTCTATAGGAAGCGAGCAGTACTTC.

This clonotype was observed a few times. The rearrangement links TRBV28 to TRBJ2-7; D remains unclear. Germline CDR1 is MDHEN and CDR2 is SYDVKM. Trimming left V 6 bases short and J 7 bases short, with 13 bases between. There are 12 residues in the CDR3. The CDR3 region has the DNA TGTGCCAGCAGCCCGACTTGGGTAGAGCAGTACTTC. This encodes CASSPTWVEQYF.

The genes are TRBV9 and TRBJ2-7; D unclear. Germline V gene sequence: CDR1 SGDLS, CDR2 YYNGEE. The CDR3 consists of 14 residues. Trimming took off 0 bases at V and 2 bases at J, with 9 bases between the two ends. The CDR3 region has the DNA TGTGCCAGCAGCGTAGAAGCAGGTCCCTACGAGCAGTACTTC. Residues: CASSVEAGPYEQYF.

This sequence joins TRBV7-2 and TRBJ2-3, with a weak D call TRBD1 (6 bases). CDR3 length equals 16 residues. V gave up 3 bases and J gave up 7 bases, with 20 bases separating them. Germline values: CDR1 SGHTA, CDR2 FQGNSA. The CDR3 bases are TGTGCCAGCAGCTTTAGGACAGTGCCAAAGGTGAATACGCAGTATTTT. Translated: CASSFRTVPKVNTQYF.

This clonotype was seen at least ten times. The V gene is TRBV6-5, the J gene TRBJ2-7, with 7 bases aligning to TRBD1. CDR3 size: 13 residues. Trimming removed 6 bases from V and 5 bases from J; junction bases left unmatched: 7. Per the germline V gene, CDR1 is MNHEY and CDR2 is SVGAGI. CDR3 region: CASRLTGVDEQYF. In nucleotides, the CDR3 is TGTGCCAGCAGGCTCACAGGGGTTGACGAGCAGTACTTC.

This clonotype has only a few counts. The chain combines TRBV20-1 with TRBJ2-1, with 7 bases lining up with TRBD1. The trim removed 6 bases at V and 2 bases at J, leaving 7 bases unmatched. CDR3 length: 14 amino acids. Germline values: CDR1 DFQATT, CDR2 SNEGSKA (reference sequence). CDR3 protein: CSAPDRDPYNEQFF. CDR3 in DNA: TGCAGTGCCCCCGACAGGGATCCCTACAATGAGCAGTTCTTC.

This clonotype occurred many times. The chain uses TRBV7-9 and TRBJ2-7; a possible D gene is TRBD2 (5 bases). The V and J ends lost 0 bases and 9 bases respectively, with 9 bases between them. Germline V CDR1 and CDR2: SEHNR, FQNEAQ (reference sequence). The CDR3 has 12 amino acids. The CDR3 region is CASSLAGAGQYF. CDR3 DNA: TGTGCCAGCAGCTTAGCGGGAGCAGGGCAGTACTTC.

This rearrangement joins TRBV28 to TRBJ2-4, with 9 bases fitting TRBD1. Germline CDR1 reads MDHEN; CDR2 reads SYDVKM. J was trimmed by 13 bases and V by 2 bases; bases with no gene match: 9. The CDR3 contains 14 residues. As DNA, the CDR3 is TGTGCCAGCAGTTTAACCGGGACAGGGCCCCAACAGTACTTC. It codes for CASSLTGTGPQQYF.

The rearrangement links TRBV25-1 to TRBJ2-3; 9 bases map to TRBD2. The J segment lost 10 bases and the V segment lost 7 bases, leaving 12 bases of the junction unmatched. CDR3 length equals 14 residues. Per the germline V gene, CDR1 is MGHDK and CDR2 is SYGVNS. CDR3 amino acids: CASTDGLAGRAQYF. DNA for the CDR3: TGTGCCAGCACCGACGGCCTAGCGGGAAGAGCGCAGTATTTT.

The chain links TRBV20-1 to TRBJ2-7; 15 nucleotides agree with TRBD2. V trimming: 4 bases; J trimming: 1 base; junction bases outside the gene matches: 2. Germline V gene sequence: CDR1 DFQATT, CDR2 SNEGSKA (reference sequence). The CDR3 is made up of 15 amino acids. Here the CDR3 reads CSAIGTSGRSYEQYF. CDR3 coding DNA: TGCAGTGCTATTGGGACTAGCGGGAGGTCCTACGAGCAGTACTTC.

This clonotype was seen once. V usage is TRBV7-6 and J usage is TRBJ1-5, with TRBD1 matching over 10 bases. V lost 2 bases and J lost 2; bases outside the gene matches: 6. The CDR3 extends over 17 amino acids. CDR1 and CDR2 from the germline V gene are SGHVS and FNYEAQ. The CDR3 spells CASSLTGQGTRNQPQHF. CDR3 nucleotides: TGTGCCAGCAGCTTAACGGGACAGGGGACTCGCAATCAGCCCCAGCATTTT.

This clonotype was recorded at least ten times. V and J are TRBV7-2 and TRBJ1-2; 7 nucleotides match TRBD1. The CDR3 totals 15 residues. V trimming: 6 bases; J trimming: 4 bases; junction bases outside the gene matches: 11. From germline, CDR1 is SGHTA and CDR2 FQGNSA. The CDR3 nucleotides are TGTGCCAGCAGAAGTTTACAGGGGTTAGGCTATGGCTACACCTTC. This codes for CASRSLQGLGYGYTF.

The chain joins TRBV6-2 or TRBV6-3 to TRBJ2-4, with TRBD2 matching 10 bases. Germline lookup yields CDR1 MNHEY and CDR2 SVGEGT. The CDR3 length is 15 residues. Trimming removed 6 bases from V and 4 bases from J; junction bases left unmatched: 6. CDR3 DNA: TGTGCCAGCAGCCTACTAGCGGGGCAGAAAAACATTCAGTACTTC. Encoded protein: CASSLLAGQKNIQYF.

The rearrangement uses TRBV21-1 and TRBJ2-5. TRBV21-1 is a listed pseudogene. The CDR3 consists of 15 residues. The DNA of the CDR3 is TGTGCCAGCAGCAAAAAAGGGAATCGGATAAAGACCCAGTACTTC. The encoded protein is CASSKKGNRIKTQYF.

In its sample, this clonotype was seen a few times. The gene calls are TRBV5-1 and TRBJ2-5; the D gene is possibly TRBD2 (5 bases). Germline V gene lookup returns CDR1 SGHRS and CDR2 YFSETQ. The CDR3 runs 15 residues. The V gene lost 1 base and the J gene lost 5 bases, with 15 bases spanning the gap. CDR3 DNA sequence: TGCGCCAGCAGCTTGAGACTAAACCCCCGGGAGACCCAGTACTTC. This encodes CASSLRLNPRETQYF.

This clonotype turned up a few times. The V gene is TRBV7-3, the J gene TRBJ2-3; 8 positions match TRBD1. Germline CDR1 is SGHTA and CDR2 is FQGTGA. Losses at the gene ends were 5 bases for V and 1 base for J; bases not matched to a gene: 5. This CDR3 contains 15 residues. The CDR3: CASSTEGQGTDTQYF. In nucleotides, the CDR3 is TGTGCCAGCAGCACCGAGGGACAGGGCACAGATACGCAGTATTTT.

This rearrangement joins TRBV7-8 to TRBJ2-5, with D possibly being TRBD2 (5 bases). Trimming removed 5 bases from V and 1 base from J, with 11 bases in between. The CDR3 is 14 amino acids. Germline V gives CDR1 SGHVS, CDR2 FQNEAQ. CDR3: CASSPRDLQETQYF. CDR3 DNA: TGTGCCAGCAGCCCGAGGGATCTCCAAGAGACCCAGTACTTC.

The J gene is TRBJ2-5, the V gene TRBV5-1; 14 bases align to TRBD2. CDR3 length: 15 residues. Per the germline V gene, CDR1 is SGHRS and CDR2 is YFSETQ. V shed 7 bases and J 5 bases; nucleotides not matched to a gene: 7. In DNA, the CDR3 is TGCGCCAGCGAAACCGGGACTAGCGGGGGCGAGACCCAGTACTTC. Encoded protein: CASETGTSGGETQYF.

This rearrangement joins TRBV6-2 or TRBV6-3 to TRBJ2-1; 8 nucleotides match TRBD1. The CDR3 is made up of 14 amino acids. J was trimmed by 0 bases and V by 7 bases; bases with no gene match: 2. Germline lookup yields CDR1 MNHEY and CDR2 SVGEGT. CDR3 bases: TGTGCCAGCAACCAGGGGGCCTCCTACAATGAGCAGTTCTTC. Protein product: CASNQGASYNEQFF.

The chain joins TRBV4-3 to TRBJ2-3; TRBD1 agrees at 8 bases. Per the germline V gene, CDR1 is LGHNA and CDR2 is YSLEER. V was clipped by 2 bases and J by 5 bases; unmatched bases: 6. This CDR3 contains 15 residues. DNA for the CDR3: TGCGCCAGCAGCCAAAACAGGGGGTTCGGAGATACGCAGTATTTT. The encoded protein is CASSQNRGFGDTQYF.

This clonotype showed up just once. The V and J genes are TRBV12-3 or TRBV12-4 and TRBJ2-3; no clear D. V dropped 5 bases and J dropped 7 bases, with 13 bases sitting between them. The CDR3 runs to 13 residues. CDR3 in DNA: TGTGCCAGCAGTGCCACCCAGAGAAATACGCAGTATTTT. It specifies CASSATQRNTQYF.

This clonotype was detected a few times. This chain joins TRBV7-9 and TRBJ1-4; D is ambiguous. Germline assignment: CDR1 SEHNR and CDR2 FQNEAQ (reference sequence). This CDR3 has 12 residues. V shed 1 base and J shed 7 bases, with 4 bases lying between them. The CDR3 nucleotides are TGTGCCAGCAGCTTAGATGTTGAAAAACTGTTTTTT. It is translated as CASSLDVEKLFF. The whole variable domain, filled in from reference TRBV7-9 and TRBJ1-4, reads DTGVSQNPRHKITKRGQNVTFRCDPISEHNRLYWYRQTLGQGPEFLTYFQNEAQLEKSRLLSDRFSAERPKGSFSTLEIQRTEQGDSAMYLCASSLDVEKLFFGSGTQLSVL.

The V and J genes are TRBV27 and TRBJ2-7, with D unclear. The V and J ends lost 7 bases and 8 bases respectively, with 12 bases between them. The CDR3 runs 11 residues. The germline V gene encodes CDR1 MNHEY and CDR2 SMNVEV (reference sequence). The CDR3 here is CASTRGSQQYF. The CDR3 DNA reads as TGTGCCAGCACCCGAGGATCACAGCAGTACTTC.

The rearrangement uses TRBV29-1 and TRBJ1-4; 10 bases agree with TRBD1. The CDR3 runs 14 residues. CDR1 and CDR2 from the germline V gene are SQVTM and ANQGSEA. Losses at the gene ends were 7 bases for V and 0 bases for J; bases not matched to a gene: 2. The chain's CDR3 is CSAGQGTTNEKLFF. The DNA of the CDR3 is TGCAGCGCGGGACAGGGGACAACTAATGAAAAACTGTTTTTT. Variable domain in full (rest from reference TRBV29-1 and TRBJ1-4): SAVISQKPSRDICQRGTSLTIQCQVDSQVTMMFWYRQQPGQSLTLIATANQGSEATYESGFVIDKFPISRPNLTFSTLTVSNMSPEDSSIYLCSAGQGTTNEKLFFGSGTQLSVL.

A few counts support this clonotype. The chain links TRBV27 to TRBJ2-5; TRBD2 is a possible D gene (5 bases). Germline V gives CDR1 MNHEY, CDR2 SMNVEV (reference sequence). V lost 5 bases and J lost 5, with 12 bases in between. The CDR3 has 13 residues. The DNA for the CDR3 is TGTGCCAGCAGTAGCCCCCAGCGGGAGACCCAGTACTTC. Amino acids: CASSSPQRETQYF.

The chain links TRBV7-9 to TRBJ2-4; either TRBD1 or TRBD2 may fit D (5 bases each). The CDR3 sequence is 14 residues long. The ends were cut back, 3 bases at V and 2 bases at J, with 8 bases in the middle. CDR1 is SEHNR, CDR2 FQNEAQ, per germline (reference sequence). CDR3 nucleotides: TGTGCCAGCAGCTTTGGGACCTCCAAAAACATTCAGTACTTC. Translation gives CASSFGTSKNIQYF.

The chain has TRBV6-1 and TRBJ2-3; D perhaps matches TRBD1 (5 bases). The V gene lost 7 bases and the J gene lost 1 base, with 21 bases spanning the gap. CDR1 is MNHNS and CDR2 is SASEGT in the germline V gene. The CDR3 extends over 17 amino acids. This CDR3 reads CASIPWLQGQGTDTQYF. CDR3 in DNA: TGTGCCAGCATCCCGTGGCTCCAGGGCCAGGGCACAGATACGCAGTATTTT.